The 17 T cell receptor beta chains reported below all come from one sample, sequenced in a study of human CD8 memory T cell subsets (TCRdb year 2020). A Human TCR Profiling Kit was used to prepare UMI-labeled 5' RACE TCRbeta libraries. Following reprocessing of the reads by TCRdb, the data hold one row per CDR3 protein sequence and no DNA is available. This sample's table carries roughly 10,000 distinct CDR3 sequences. The ten largest clones capture 20% of the sample. The sequencing sample was made of CD8+ T cells from PBMCs. These receptors were taken from a human donor in good health.

The gene calls are TRBV4-2 and TRBJ2-1; TCRdb returns TRBD2, unconfirmable since there is no DNA. The CDR3 has 16 amino acids. Germline loops: CDR1 LGHNA, CDR2 YNFKEQ. CDR3 residues: CASSPGIAGALDEQFF.

J is TRBJ2-5 and V is TRBV2; the TRBD1 assignment by TCRdb is unverifiable without DNA. The germline CDR1 and CDR2 sequences are SNHLY and FYNNEI. The CDR3 covers 15 residues. Here the CDR3 reads CASSEPGTLEETQYF.

This sequence joins TRBV2 and TRBJ2-1; TCRdb reports TRBD1, a call that lacks DNA to check it against. The CDR3 covers 11 residues. The germline gives CDR1 SNHLY, CDR2 FYNNEI. This CDR3 is CASLQDNEQFF. The variable domain in full, completed from reference TRBV2 and TRBJ2-1, reads EPEVTQTPSHQVTQMGQEVILRCVPISNHLYFYWYRQILGQKVEFLVSFYNNEISEKSEIFDDQFSVERPDGSNFTLKIRSTKLEDSAMYFCASLQDNEQFFGPGTRLTVL.

V usage is TRBV7-6 and J usage is TRBJ1-5; TCRdb's D call, TRBD1, is unchecked because there is no DNA. From germline, CDR1 is SGHVS and CDR2 FNYEAQ. CDR3 length equals 15 residues. CDR3 sequence reads: CASSLGTGANQPQHF.

V and J are TRBV14 and TRBJ1-3. The V gene's germline CDR1 is SGHDN and CDR2 FVKESK. This CDR3 spans 15 amino acids. CDR3 residues: CASSPRVISGNTIYF.

The CDR3 loop reads CASSKPDNRLDTQYF. This chain uses TRBV21-1 with TRBJ2-3. TRBV21-1 is a pseudogene segment. The CDR3 sequence is 15 residues long.

The chain carries TRBV6-1 and TRBJ1-1; with no DNA, the TCRdb D assignment of TRBD1 cannot be verified. Germline V CDR1 and CDR2: MNHNS, SASEGT. This CDR3 is 13 amino acids long. This chain's CDR3 is CASQLQVNTEAFF.

The V gene is TRBV29-1, the J gene TRBJ2-1; TCRdb lists TRBD2, though no DNA is available to test this call. CDR1 is SQVTM, CDR2 ANQGSEA, per germline. The CDR3 runs 15 residues. CDR3: CSVEGASGSDNEQFF.

The CDR3 protein is CASSPRTRMYQETQYF. V is TRBV7-6 and J is TRBJ2-5; the D gene TCRdb calls, TRBD2, cannot be checked with no DNA. There are 16 residues in the CDR3. From germline, CDR1 is SGHVS and CDR2 FNYEAQ. The full variable domain, rest sourced from reference TRBV7-6 and TRBJ2-5, is GAGVSQSPRYKVTKRGQDVALRCDPISGHVSLYWYRQALGQGPEFLTYFNYEAQQDKSGLPNDRFSAERPEGSISTLTIQRTEQRDSAMYRCASSPRTRMYQETQYFGPGTRLLVL.

The chain couples TRBV9 to TRBJ2-1. This CDR3 is built from 12 residues. CDR1 is SGDLS and CDR2 is YYNGEE in the germline V gene. The CDR3: CASSVVDGEQFF.

The chain has TRBV5-5 and TRBJ1-5. CDR1 SGHKS and CDR2 YYEKEE come from the germline V gene (reference sequence). The CDR3 sequence is 13 residues long. The CDR3 is CASSLEVNQPQHF.

The gene calls are TRBV2 and TRBJ2-1; without DNA, the TCRdb call of TRBD1 cannot be checked. Germline V lookup: CDR1 SNHLY, CDR2 FYNNEI. The CDR3 spans 15 residues. This CDR3 is CASTAGEGAHNEQFF.

The chain carries TRBV19 and TRBJ1-2; the D call from TCRdb, TRBD1, cannot be confirmed without DNA. The length of the CDR3 is 13 residues. Germline V lookup: CDR1 LNHDA, CDR2 SQIVND (reference sequence). CDR3 residues: CASSIATGAGYTF. Together with reference TRBV19 and TRBJ1-2, the CDR3 gives the full variable domain: DGGITQSPKYLFRKEGQNVTLSCEQNLNHDAMYWYRQDPGQGLRLIYYSQIVNDFQKGDIAEGYSVSREKKESFPLTVTSAQKNPTAFYLCASSIATGAGYTFGSGTRLTVV.

The gene calls are TRBV5-6 and TRBJ2-3. Per the germline V gene, CDR1 is SGHDT and CDR2 is YYEEEE. The CDR3 loop spans 15 amino acids. This CDR3 is CASSLGLFSTDTQYF.

This chain joins TRBV7-2 and TRBJ2-7; TCRdb selects TRBD1, and the lack of DNA leaves this call unchecked. Germline V gene sequence: CDR1 SGHTA, CDR2 FQGNSA. The CDR3 is made up of 16 amino acids. The CDR3 region is CASSLHDGQGSPEQYF.

This sequence joins TRBV7-8 and TRBJ2-2; TCRdb gives TRBD1 as the D gene, but with no DNA this cannot be confirmed. Germline CDR1 SGHVS, CDR2 FQNEAQ. CDR3 length: 16 amino acids. The CDR3 is CASSSNSRGNTGELFF.

V and J are TRBV6-1 and TRBJ1-2. Germline CDR1 reads MNHNS; CDR2 reads SASEGT. CDR3 length: 14 amino acids. This CDR3 reads CASSEAGRNYGYTF.